These 23 T cell receptor beta chains were sequenced from one sample in a study of T cells after yellow fever vaccination. TCRdb itself ran the 5' RACE reads through MiXCR, one entry per CDR3 protein. The sample yields hundreds of thousands of distinct CDR3 sequences, 8.7% seen once. The input for sequencing was PBMCs, taken on the day of the first yellow fever vaccination. These receptors were obtained from a man between 18 and 35 years old who received the YFV17D yellow fever vaccine.

This clonotype was seen more than once but under ten times. V gene TRBV29-1 combines with J gene TRBJ2-1; possibly TRBD2 for D (7 bases). This CDR3 contains 14 residues. The germline V and J ends were trimmed by 2 bases and 8 bases, with 16 bases remaining between them. Per germline, CDR1 SQVTM and CDR2 ANQGSEA. CDR3 DNA sequence: TGCAGCGTTGAATGGGGGGGCGGAGTAGATGAGCAGTTCTTC. The encoded protein is CSVEWGGGVDEQFF.

At least ten counts were recorded for this clonotype. The chain couples TRBV4-3 to TRBJ2-3; 10 positions agree with TRBD2. The length of the CDR3 is 18 residues. CDR1 is LGHNA and CDR2 is YSLEER in the germline V gene. J was trimmed by 0 bases and V by 2 bases; bases with no gene match: 8. CDR3 sequence (DNA): TGCGCCAGCAGCCAAATTCCTAGCGGGGGCTGGAGCACAGATACGCAGTATTTT. It is translated as CASSQIPSGGWSTDTQYF.

In its sample, this clonotype was seen a few times. Here the CDR3 reads CASSFPKRRGDTQYF. The CDR3, as DNA: TGTGCCAGCAGCTTTCCCAAGCGACGGGGGGATACGCAGTATTTT. The chain joins TRBV7-2 to TRBJ2-3; D is possibly TRBD2 (6 bases). Germline-derived CDR1 and CDR2 are SGHTA and FQGNSA. CDR3 size: 15 residues. Trimming left V 3 bases short and J 6 bases short, with 16 bases between.

The rearrangement links TRBV5-4 to TRBJ2-1, with a tentative D call TRBD1 (6 bases). The CDR3 loop spans 13 amino acids. Germline assignment: CDR1 SGHNT and CDR2 YYREEE (reference sequence). Trimming removed 3 bases at V and 13 bases at J, with 17 bases between. The CDR3 nucleotides are TGTGCCAGCAGCTCAGGGGAGCGGTCCCTTCAGTTCTTC. The encoded protein is CASSSGERSLQFF. Full variable domain (missing parts from reference TRBV5-4 and TRBJ2-1): ETGVTQSPTHLIKTRGQQVTLRCSSQSGHNTVSWYQQALGQGPQFIFQYYREEENGRGNFPPRFSGLQFPNYSSELNVNALELDDSALYLCASSSGERSLQFFGPGTRLTVL.

The V call is TRBV12-3 or TRBV12-4, the J call TRBJ2-7; D tentatively reads TRBD1 or TRBD2 (5 bases each). This CDR3 spans 15 amino acids. The V and J ends lost 3 bases and 2 bases respectively, with 14 bases between them. The CDR3 nucleotides read TGTGCCAGCAGTTTGTGGGGGATAGGGCCCTACGAGCAGTACTTC. This encodes CASSLWGIGPYEQYF.

This clonotype has a handful of counts. CDR3 DNA sequence: TGCGCCAGCAGCTTGGACCCGGGGGTTCAGCCCCAGCATTTT. Its protein is CASSLDPGVQPQHF. The chain is built from TRBV5-1 and TRBJ1-5; a possible D gene is TRBD1 (5 bases). Germline CDR1 SGHRS, CDR2 YFSETQ. This CDR3 region has 14 residues. Trimming took 0 bases from V and 6 from J, leaving 10 bases between them.

The chain employs TRBV6-1 and TRBJ2-1; 11 nucleotides align to TRBD2. This CDR3 is 15 amino acids long. Germline V gene lookup returns CDR1 MNHNS and CDR2 SASEGT. Trimming took 6 bases from V and 1 from J; bases not matched to a gene: 2. CDR3 coding DNA: TGTGCCAGCAGCCCTAGCGGGGGGTCCTACAATGAGCAGTTCTTC. Its translation is CASSPSGGSYNEQFF.

This chain links TRBV25-1 with TRBJ1-4; D perhaps matches TRBD1 (6 bases). The CDR3 length is 15 residues. Germline loops: CDR1 MGHDK, CDR2 SYGVNS. Deletions cut 5 bases from V and 4 bases from J, with 14 bases between. The CDR3 sequence is CASSYHRESNEKLFF. The DNA for the CDR3 is TGTGCCAGCAGTTACCACAGGGAGAGTAATGAAAAACTGTTTTTT.

This clonotype was counted ten times or more. The genes are TRBV20-1 and TRBJ2-1; 10 bases align to TRBD2. Germline CDR1 reads DFQATT; CDR2 reads SNEGSKA (reference sequence). The CDR3 is made up of 14 amino acids. The trim removed 6 bases at V and 9 bases at J, leaving 11 bases unmatched. CDR3 protein: CSADIAGGSGEQFF. The CDR3 DNA sequence: TGCAGTGCCGACATAGCGGGGGGATCGGGTGAGCAGTTCTTC.

Turning to this clonotype: A read error may explain this, as a much larger clone is one base away. The chain uses TRBV6-1 and TRBJ1-4; D unclear. This CDR3 comprises 14 residues. Trimming shortened V by 6 bases and J by 0 bases, and 8 bases separated the two germline ends. Germline V gene sequence: CDR1 MNHNS, CDR2 SASEGT. The CDR3 loop is CASSDGTTNEKLFF. CDR3 nucleotide sequence: TGTGCCAGCAGCGACGGGACAACTAATGAAAAACTGTTTTTT.

This clonotype has just a few counts. The chain joins TRBV7-7 to TRBJ2-1; 8 positions match TRBD1. CDR3 length: 13 amino acids. Germline V gives CDR1 SSHAT, CDR2 FNYEAQ (reference sequence). The junction had 6 bases not matched to a gene; V was cut back by 6 bases and J by 8 bases. The CDR3 is CASSSDRDDEQFF. The CDR3 nucleotides are TGTGCCAGCAGTTCGGACAGGGATGATGAGCAGTTCTTC. The full variable domain, with the rest looked up from reference TRBV7-7 and TRBJ2-1, is GAGVSQSPRYKVTKRGQDVTLRCDPISSHATLYWYQQALGQGPEFLTYFNYEAQPDKSGLPSDRFSAERPEGSISTLTIQRTEQRDSAMYRCASSSDRDDEQFFGPGTRLTVL.

The sample holds a few counts of this clonotype. The DNA for the CDR3 is TGTGCCAGCAGTTTCGCGACGAACACTGAAGCTTTCTTT. Its translation is CASSFATNTEAFF. The chain employs TRBV27 and TRBJ1-1; no reliable D call. CDR1 and CDR2 from the germline V gene are MNHEY and SMNVEV (reference sequence). V was shortened by 3 bases and J by 1 base, with 6 bases between the two germline ends. The CDR3 is 13 residues long.

This clonotype was seen ten or more times. This chain uses TRBV4-2 with TRBJ2-3; 9 nucleotides match TRBD2. There are 17 residues in the CDR3. Per germline, CDR1 LGHNA and CDR2 YNFKEQ. The J segment lost 1 base and the V segment lost 4 bases, leaving 9 bases of the junction unmatched. CDR3 amino acids: CASSLGRGGAGTDTQYF. The CDR3 DNA reads as TGTGCCAGCAGCCTGGGCCGCGGGGGGGCGGGCACAGATACGCAGTATTTT.

This clonotype has only a few counts. The J gene is TRBJ1-4, the V gene TRBV6-1; no clear D gene. This CDR3 region has 15 residues. Germline V lookup: CDR1 MNHNS, CDR2 SASEGT. V dropped 6 bases and J dropped 0 bases, with 11 bases sitting between them. The CDR3 loop reads CASRADASTNEKLFF. DNA for the CDR3: TGTGCCAGCAGGGCCGACGCATCAACTAATGAAAAACTGTTTTTT.

This clonotype was seen repeatedly, ten times or more. The chain combines TRBV18 with TRBJ2-5; D unresolved. Germline CDR1 is KGHSH and CDR2 is LQKENI. The CDR3 has 14 residues. V lost 6 bases to trimming and J lost 5 bases, with 16 bases between them. CDR3 loop: CASSPTAGVETQYF. As DNA, the CDR3 is TGTGCCAGCTCCCCGACGGCAGGTGTCGAGACCCAGTACTTC.

This chain connects TRBV12-3 or TRBV12-4 to TRBJ1-1; D remains unclear. The CDR3 extends over 14 amino acids. Trimming pared 2 bases from V and 1 base from J, leaving 8 bases between. CDR3 coding DNA: TGTGCCAGCAGTTTATACGGTGCGAACACTGAAGCTTTCTTT. Amino acid sequence: CASSLYGANTEAFF.

This clonotype was counted at least ten times. The chain carries TRBV11-2 and TRBJ2-1; D could derive from TRBD1 or TRBD2 (5 bases each). The CDR3 consists of 16 residues. V shed 8 bases and J shed 4 bases, with 21 bases lying between them. Germline-derived CDR1 and CDR2 are SGHAT and FQNNGV. In nucleotides, the CDR3 is TGTGCCAGCGCCCCACAAACGGGGACCCAATACAATGAGCAGTTCTTC. Translated: CASAPQTGTQYNEQFF.

The sample holds many counts of this clonotype. The genes are TRBV25-1 and TRBJ1-2, with D unresolved. Per germline, CDR1 MGHDK and CDR2 SYGVNS. The CDR3 loop spans 12 amino acids. Between the trimmed V and J ends, which lost 4 bases and 6 bases, there was a span of 9 bases. CDR3 bases: TGTGCCAGCAGTGCGAAGGACGATGGCTACACCTTC. This gives the protein CASSAKDDGYTF.

The CDR3 DNA sequence: TGCAGTGTAAGGAGGGCCACAGATACGCAGTATTTT. Amino acid sequence: CSVRRATDTQYF. This chain links TRBV20-1 with TRBJ2-3, with a weak D call TRBD2 (6 bases). V lost 7 bases and J 2 bases, leaving 10 bases between the germline ends. Germline V gene sequence: CDR1 DFQATT, CDR2 SNEGSKA (reference sequence). The CDR3 totals 12 residues.

This clonotype was seen a few times. The J gene is TRBJ2-5, the V gene TRBV11-2, with 8 bases matching TRBD2. Germline CDR1 and CDR2: SGHAT and FQNNGV. V shed 5 bases, J shed 1 base, and the junction held 6 bases outside the gene matches. This CDR3 has 15 residues. The CDR3 DNA is TGTGCCAGCAGCGGATGGGGGACTAGCCAAGAGACCCAGTACTTC. Translated, it gives CASSGWGTSQETQYF.

This chain joins TRBV27 and TRBJ2-2, with D hard to call. The V and J ends lost 4 bases and 2 bases respectively, with 8 bases between them. The CDR3 spans 14 residues. Germline V lookup: CDR1 MNHEY, CDR2 SMNVEV (reference sequence). CDR3 amino acids: CASSWQANTGELFF. In DNA form, the CDR3 reads TGTGCCAGCAGTTGGCAGGCTAACACCGGGGAGCTGTTTTTT.

CDR3 in amino acids: CASTPQGGDSPLHF. The CDR3 DNA follows: TGTGCCAGCACCCCACAGGGCGGTGATTCACCCCTCCACTTT. This chain links TRBV3-1 with TRBJ1-6; the D gene is possibly TRBD1 (6 bases). This CDR3 has 14 residues. V was pared by 7 bases and J by 8 bases, with 15 bases between. Germline CDR1 reads LGHDT; CDR2 reads YNNKEL (reference sequence).

The CDR3, as DNA: TGTGCCAGCAGCCTTCCGATGGGGAATGAGCAGTTCTTC. This gives the protein CASSLPMGNEQFF. The J gene is TRBJ2-1, the V gene TRBV14; D is unresolved. The CDR3 extends over 13 amino acids. The V gene's germline CDR1 is SGHDN and CDR2 FVKESK. V lost 4 bases and J lost 7, with 11 bases in between.